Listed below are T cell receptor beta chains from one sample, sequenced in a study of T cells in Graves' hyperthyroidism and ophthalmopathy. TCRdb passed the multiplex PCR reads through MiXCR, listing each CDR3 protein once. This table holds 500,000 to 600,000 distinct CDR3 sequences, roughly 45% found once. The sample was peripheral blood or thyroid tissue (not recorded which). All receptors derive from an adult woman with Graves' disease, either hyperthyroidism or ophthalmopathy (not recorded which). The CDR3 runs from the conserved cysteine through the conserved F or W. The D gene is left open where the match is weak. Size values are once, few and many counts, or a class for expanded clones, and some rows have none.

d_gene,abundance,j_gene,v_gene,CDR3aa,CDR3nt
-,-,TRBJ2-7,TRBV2,CASKQGTYEQYF,TGTGCCAGCAAGCAGGGGACCTACGAGCAGTACTTC
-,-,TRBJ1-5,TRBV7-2,CASSSEGVRGTEHF,TGTGCCAGCAGCTCAGAGGGGGTTAGGGGGACCGAGCATTTT
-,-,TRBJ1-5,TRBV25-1,CASSGSVSNQPQHF,TGTGCCAGCAGTGGATCCGTTAGCAATCAGCCCCAGCATTTT
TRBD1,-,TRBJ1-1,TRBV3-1,CASGRGQVNTEAFF,TGTGCCAGCGGCCGCGGACAGGTGAACACTGAAGCTTTCTTT
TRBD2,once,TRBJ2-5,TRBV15,CATRGGGNQETQYF,TGTGCCACCCGAGGCGGGGGGAACCAAGAGACCCAGTACTTC
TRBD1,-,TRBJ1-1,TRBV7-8,CAGSLGPLGQGNTEAFF,TGTGCCGGCAGCTTAGGTCCATTGGGACAGGGGAACACTGAAGCTTTCTTT
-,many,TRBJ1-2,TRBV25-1,CASSAGTNYGYTF,TGTGCCAGCAGTGCGGGAACTAACTATGGCTACACCTTC
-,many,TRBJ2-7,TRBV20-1,CSSGPYASYEQYF,TGCAGTTCTGGACCTTACGCCTCCTACGAGCAGTACTTC
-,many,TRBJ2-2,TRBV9,CASSVELTSNTGELFF,TGTGCCAGCAGCGTAGAGCTGACCTCGAACACCGGGGAGCTGTTTTTT
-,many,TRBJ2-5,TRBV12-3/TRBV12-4,CASKPEMAQETQYF,TGTGCCAGCAAACCAGAAATGGCCCAAGAGACCCAGTACTTC
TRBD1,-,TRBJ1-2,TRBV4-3,CASSQDSPGQAPLYGYTF,TGCGCCAGCAGCCAAGACTCGCCGGGACAGGCCCCCCTCTATGGCTACACCTTC
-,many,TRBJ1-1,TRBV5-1,CASSPRPTGNTEAFF,TGCGCCAGCAGCCCTAGACCCACAGGTAACACTGAAGCTTTCTTT
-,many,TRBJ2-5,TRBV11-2,CASSLLRGSPPKETQYF,TGTGCCAGCAGCTTACTACGTGGGAGCCCCCCCAAAGAGACCCAGTACTTC
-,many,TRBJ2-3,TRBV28,CASSFGRLRRTDTQYF,TGTGCCAGCAGTTTTGGCCGCCTCAGGCGCACAGATACGCAGTATTTT
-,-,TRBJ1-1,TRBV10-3,CAIRRGTTEAFF,TGTGCCATCAGGAGGGGGACGACTGAAGCTTTCTTT
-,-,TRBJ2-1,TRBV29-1,CSAIEGEGSYNEQFF,TGCAGCGCCATTGAGGGGGAAGGCTCCTACAATGAGCAGTTCTTC
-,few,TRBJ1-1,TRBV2,CASRMEVRTEAFF,TGTGCCAGCCGTATGGAGGTTCGGACTGAAGCTTTCTTT
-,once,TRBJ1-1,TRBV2,CASSVGTGFMAEAFF,TGTGCCAGCAGTGTGGGAACAGGTTTCATGGCTGAAGCTTTCTTT
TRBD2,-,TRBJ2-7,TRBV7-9,CASSPRALAGVDEQYF,TGTGCCAGCAGCCCGCGAGCTCTAGCGGGAGTAGACGAGCAGTACTTC
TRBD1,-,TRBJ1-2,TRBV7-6,CASSLWQGANYGYTF,TGTGCCAGCAGCTTGTGGCAGGGGGCCAACTATGGCTACACCTTC
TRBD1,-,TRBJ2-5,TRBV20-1,CSAGPGQAPETQYF,TGCAGTGCTGGACCGGGACAGGCCCCAGAGACCCAGTACTTC
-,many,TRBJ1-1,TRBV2,CASSEYTEAFF,TGTGCCAGCAGTGAATATACTGAAGCTTTCTTT
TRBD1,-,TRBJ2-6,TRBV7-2,CASSQEGGRTEAF,TGTGCCAGCAGCCAAGAAGGGGGCCGGACTGAAGCTTTC
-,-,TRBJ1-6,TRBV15,CATSRESAGNSPLHF,TGTGCCACCAGCAGAGAATCGGCAGGGAATTCACCCCTCCACTTT
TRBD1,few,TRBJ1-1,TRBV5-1,CASSLADRVMNTEAFF,TGCGCCAGCAGCTTGGCCGACAGGGTCATGAACACTGAAGCTTTCTTT
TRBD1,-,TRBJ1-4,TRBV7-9,CASIARGASEKLFF,TGTGCCAGCATAGCCAGGGGGGCGAGTGAAAAACTGTTTTTT
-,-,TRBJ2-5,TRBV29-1,CSVEDREAETQYF,TGCAGCGTTGAAGATCGAGAAGCAGAGACCCAGTACTTC
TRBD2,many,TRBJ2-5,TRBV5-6,CASSDGLAGAVETQYF,TGTGCCAGCAGCGATGGACTAGCGGGAGCGGTTGAGACCCAGTACTTC
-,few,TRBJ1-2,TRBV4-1,CASSQPTGGNYGYTF,TGCGCCAGCAGCCAACCCACGGGGGGGAACTATGGCTACACCTTC
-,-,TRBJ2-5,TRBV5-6,CASSLGGEEETQYF,TGTGCCAGCAGCCTAGGAGGGGAGGAAGAGACCCAGTACTTC
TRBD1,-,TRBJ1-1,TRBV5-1,CASSLNRGQDTEAFF,TGCGCCAGCAGCTTGAACAGGGGGCAGGACACTGAAGCTTTCTTT